The clone carrying this T cell receptor (beta chain) has a handful of counts. Its antigen is currently unknown. The data belong to a study of beta chain features in type 1 diabetes. This CDR3 spans 12 amino acids. Trimming took 3 bases from V and 7 from J, leaving 9 bases between them. Germline loops: CDR1 SGHVS, CDR2 FQNEAQ. The whole isolated RNA underwent reverse transcription, so sequencing captured expressed TCRB transcripts. The read count averaged about 3.6 million across naive, central memory and regulatory T cell samples. The method was immunoSEQ multiplex PCR; TCRdb's version includes in-frame clones alone and lacks a portion of them. The table includes a few hundred thousand clones, 11% detected once. Study observations and caveats: Lower insertion and higher deletion counts appeared at VDJ junctions in type 1 diabetes patients. Within each of all four CD4+ subsets, Type 1 diabetes patients had TCRB CDR3s that were moderately but significantly shorter.

Sequenced sample: naive CD4+ T cells from blood. V usage is TRBV7-8 and J usage is TRBJ1-2; no reliable D call. The clonotype was recovered from a man aged 25-45 years with type 1 diabetes. Written as DNA, the CDR3 is TGTGCCAGCAGCTTTCTGACGGGTGGCTACACCTTC. Translating gives CASSFLTGGYTF.